A single sample gave rise to the 14 T cell receptor beta chains below, sequenced in a study of blood T cell repertoires in COVID-19. Libraries were prepared by immunoSEQ multiplex PCR; TCRdb keeps only in-frame clonotypes and omits some of them. The data show around 170,000 clones, 87% seen once. Material: PBMCs or T cells enriched from blood (not recorded which). The receptors stem from a woman between 50 and 59 years old who had recovered from COVID-19.

This clone was found once. This sequence joins TRBV7-9 and TRBJ1-4; 10 nucleotides agree with TRBD1. The CDR3 extends over 15 amino acids. Germline values: CDR1 SEHNR, CDR2 FQNEAQ (reference sequence). Trimming removed 5 bases from V and 5 bases from J; junction bases left unmatched: 5. This CDR3 is CASSVGTGENEKLFF. CDR3 DNA: TGTGCCAGCAGCGTGGGGACAGGGGAGAATGAAAAACTGTTTTTT.

A few counts support this clone. This chain uses TRBV11-1 with TRBJ2-7, with 13 positions matching TRBD2. Germline CDR1 SGHAT, CDR2 FQDESV (reference sequence). The CDR3 has 13 residues. V dropped 8 bases and J dropped 4; count of bases not matched to a gene: 2. CDR3 coding DNA: TGTGCCAGCGGACTAGCGGGAGCGTACGAGCAGTACTTC. It codes for CASGLAGAYEQYF.

The V call is TRBV7-2, the J call TRBJ1-1; 12 positions agree with TRBD1. After removal of 1 base from V and 7 bases from J, the junction contained 4 bases not matched to a gene. The CDR3 runs 15 residues. The germline V gene encodes CDR1 SGHTA and CDR2 FQGNSA. The CDR3 reads CASSLVGQGAVEAFF. In DNA form, the CDR3 reads TGTGCCAGCAGCTTAGTGGGACAGGGGGCTGTTGAAGCTTTCTTT.

The chain is built from TRBV4-2 and TRBJ1-5; perhaps TRBD1 as D (6 bases). This CDR3 has 16 residues. The ends were cut back, 0 bases at V and 8 bases at J, with 17 bases in the middle. CDR1 LGHNA and CDR2 YNFKEQ come from the germline V gene. CDR3 in amino acids: CASSQDEGGRIEPQHF. The CDR3 region has the DNA TGTGCCAGCAGCCAAGACGAGGGGGGGCGGATTGAGCCCCAGCATTTT.

The chain combines TRBV28 with TRBJ1-2; D unclear. This CDR3 comprises 13 residues. Trimming took off 6 bases at V and 2 bases at J, with 10 bases between the two ends. Germline CDR1 is MDHEN and CDR2 is SYDVKM. Here the CDR3 DNA reads TGTGCCAGCAGCAAACATGGCAACTATGGCTACACCTTC. Translation gives CASSKHGNYGYTF.

DNA of the CDR3: TGTGCCAGCAGCTTAGGGGGCGGGAGGGAGCAGTACTTC. This codes for CASSLGGGREQYF. The chain combines TRBV11-2 with TRBJ2-7, with 8 bases lining up with TRBD2. Germline CDR1 SGHAT, CDR2 FQNNGV. V gave up 1 base and J gave up 7 bases; unmatched junction bases: 3. The CDR3 runs 13 residues.

The gene calls are TRBV6-1 and TRBJ1-5; D uncertain. Between the trimmed V and J ends, which lost 3 bases and 7 bases, there was a span of 10 bases. The germline CDR1 and CDR2 sequences are MNHNS and SASEGT. This CDR3 has 13 residues. The CDR3 is CASSEKGGQPQHF. CDR3 in DNA: TGTGCCAGCAGTGAGAAGGGAGGCCAGCCCCAGCATTTT.

The chain joins TRBV28 to TRBJ1-3; D remains ambiguous. Germline V gene sequence: CDR1 MDHEN, CDR2 SYDVKM. The CDR3 spans 13 residues. V was cut by 1 base and J by 10 bases, with 11 bases left in between. CDR3 in DNA: TGTGCCAGCAGTTTATCCGGCGGGAGTACCATATATTTT. As protein: CASSLSGGSTIYF.

V gene TRBV2 combines with J gene TRBJ2-3; TRBD2 agrees at 10 bases. Germline V gene lookup returns CDR1 SNHLY and CDR2 FYNNEI. The CDR3 runs to 16 residues. V lost 7 bases, J lost 0 bases, and 7 bases stayed unmatched. The CDR3 loop is CASNPGLAASTDTQYF. The CDR3 nucleotides read TGTGCCAGCAATCCCGGACTAGCGGCTAGCACAGATACGCAGTATTTT. The full variable domain, with the rest looked up from reference TRBV2 and TRBJ2-3, is EPEVTQTPSHQVTQMGQEVILRCVPISNHLYFYWYRQILGQKVEFLVSFYNNEISEKSEIFDDQFSVERPDGSNFTLKIRSTKLEDSAMYFCASNPGLAASTDTQYFGPGTRLTVL.

A few counts support this clone. This chain joins TRBV7-8 and TRBJ1-2; possible D gene TRBD1, 5 bases. With 0 bases removed from V and 7 bases from J, the gap between germline ends came to 12 bases. CDR1 is SGHVS, CDR2 FQNEAQ, per germline. The CDR3 covers 14 residues. As DNA, the CDR3 is TGTGCCAGCAGCTTAGCAGGGCCCCAGGGTGGCTACACCTTC. It yields the protein CASSLAGPQGGYTF.

The chain carries TRBV29-1 and TRBJ1-1; a possible D gene is TRBD1 (5 bases). The CDR3 covers 15 residues. CDR1 and CDR2 from the germline V gene are SQVTM and ANQGSEA. The V end was cut by 7 bases, the J end by 5 bases, with 23 bases between. CDR3 DNA: TGCAGCGCCGAGGTCAGGGTCTCAGTTAGGACTGAAGCTTTCTTT. Its protein product is CSAEVRVSVRTEAFF.

The CDR3 is CASTTPLGTSGSNEQFF. The CDR3 DNA sequence: TGTGCCAGCACCACCCCCTTAGGGACTAGCGGGAGCAATGAGCAGTTCTTC. The genes are TRBV28 and TRBJ2-1; 14 bases fit TRBD2. J gave up 6 bases and V 7 bases, and 11 bases lay outside the gene matches. The CDR3 extends over 17 amino acids. CDR1 and CDR2 from the germline V gene are MDHEN and SYDVKM.

The CDR3 sequence: CASSGQLNQPQHF. The CDR3 DNA reads as TGTGCCAGCAGCGGACAGCTCAATCAGCCCCAGCATTTT. This chain links TRBV6-5 with TRBJ1-5; weak D call: TRBD1 (6 bases). V was cut by 6 bases and J by 3 bases, with 9 bases left in between. The CDR3 spans 13 residues. Per germline, CDR1 MNHEY and CDR2 SVGAGI.

V gene TRBV7-6 combines with J gene TRBJ2-1; 14 bases agree with TRBD2. V was pared by 4 bases and J by 9 bases, with 5 bases of the junction left unmatched. Looked up from germline, CDR1 is SGHVS and CDR2 is FNYEAQ. This CDR3 contains 15 residues. In nucleotides, the CDR3 is TGTGCCAGCAGCTCGGGACTAGCGGGAGAGGGTGAGCAGTTCTTC. Translating gives CASSSGLAGEGEQFF.